Listed below are T cell receptor beta chains from one sample, sequenced in a study of T cell repertoires in ileal Crohn's disease. Using immunoSEQ multiplex PCR, the repertoire was profiled, and TCRdb retains in-frame clones only, with some absent. This table has approximately 5,700 clones, approximately 80% appearing once. Sample: ileal tissue. The receptor source for this set is an adult with Crohn's disease. Both conserved end residues are part of each CDR3. A D gene is named only where the DNA matches it firmly. Where a row states a size, it is once, few, many or the class of an expanded clone; other rows omit it.

V: TRBV1; D: -; J: TRBJ2-1; size: -; length: 19; DNA: TGCACCAGCAGCCAGATCCTCGGGACACCAAATCTGAGGTACAATGAGCAGTTCTTC; CDR3: CTSSQILGTPNLRYNEQFF
V: TRBV2; D: -; J: TRBJ1-1; size: -; length: 14; DNA: TGTGCCAGCAGTGCCCGACAGGCGAACACTGAAGCTTTCTTT; CDR3: CASSARQANTEAFF
V: TRBV6-1; D: -; J: TRBJ2-5; size: -; length: 12; DNA: TGTGCCAGCAGTGGGACTGGAGAGACCCAGTACTTC; CDR3: CASSGTGETQYF
V: TRBV5-1; D: TRBD1; J: TRBJ1-1; size: -; length: 18; DNA: TGCGCCAGCAGCGAAGATCGTGAGGGGGCCTGGTCGAACACTGAAGCTTTCTTT; CDR3: CASSEDREGAWSNTEAFF
V: TRBV5-1; D: -; J: TRBJ2-5; size: -; length: 14; DNA: TGCGCCAGCAGCCCGGACGGGGGAAGGCGGACCCAGTACTTC; CDR3: CASSPDGGRRTQYF
V: TRBV19; D: TRBD1; J: TRBJ2-1; size: -; length: 15; DNA: TGTGCCAGTACCCTAGCTCGACAGGGTGGAAATGAGCAGTTCTTC; CDR3: CASTLARQGGNEQFF
V: TRBV19; D: TRBD1; J: TRBJ2-6; size: -; length: 15; DNA: TGTGCCAGTAGTATGGGACAGGCTGGGGCCAACGTCCTGACTTTC; CDR3: CASSMGQAGANVLTF
V: TRBV11-2; D: -; J: TRBJ1-6; size: -; length: 15; DNA: TGTGCCAGCAGCTTAGTCGTAGGGGTAGGCTCACCCCTCCACTTT; CDR3: CASSLVVGVGSPLHF
V: TRBV2; D: -; J: TRBJ1-5; size: -; length: 14; DNA: TGTGCCAACAGTTTAACAGGGATGAGGGAGCCCCAGCATTTT; CDR3: CANSLTGMREPQHF
V: TRBV27; D: -; J: TRBJ2-3; size: -; length: 13; DNA: TGTGCCAGCAAGAACCCTGGGCCAGATACGCAGTATTTT; CDR3: CASKNPGPDTQYF
V: TRBV7-8; D: -; J: TRBJ1-2; size: -; length: 14; DNA: TGTGCCAGCAGCCTAGGGGGACTCCACTATGGCTACACCTTC; CDR3: CASSLGGLHYGYTF
V: TRBV11-1; D: -; J: TRBJ2-7; size: -; length: 13; DNA: TGTGCCAGCAGCTTTACAGGGAGCTACGAGCAGTACTTC; CDR3: CASSFTGSYEQYF
V: TRBV28; D: TRBD2; J: TRBJ2-1; size: -; length: 16; DNA: TGTGCCAGCAGTTTCCTTAGCGGGAGGGCCAGGAATGAGCAGTTCTTC; CDR3: CASSFLSGRARNEQFF
V: TRBV18; D: TRBD1; J: TRBJ2-5; size: -; length: 21; DNA: TGTGCCAGCTCAGTCACCAACCGGTTAGGCATGGAACAGGGGGCGCAGGAGACCCAGTACTTC; CDR3: CASSVTNRLGMEQGAQETQYF
V: TRBV7-3; D: -; J: TRBJ2-5; size: -; length: 13; DNA: TGTGCCAGCAGCTTTTCGGCCGGCGGGGCCCAGTACTTC; CDR3: CASSFSAGGAQYF
V: TRBV4-2; D: TRBD2; J: TRBJ2-5; size: -; length: 15; DNA: TGTGCCAGCAGCCAAGATGGTAGCGGGAGAGTTCCCCAGTACTTC; CDR3: CASSQDGSGRVPQYF
V: TRBV13; D: TRBD1; J: TRBJ1-2; size: -; length: 15; DNA: TGTGCCAGCAGCTCACGGACAGGGTCCGTCTATGGCTACACCTTC; CDR3: CASSSRTGSVYGYTF
V: TRBV18; D: TRBD1; J: TRBJ1-5; size: -; length: 16; DNA: TGTGCCAGCTCACGAAACACCCTACAGGGGGATCAGCCCCAGCATTTT; CDR3: CASSRNTLQGDQPQHF
V: TRBV28; D: -; J: TRBJ2-7; size: -; length: 15; DNA: TGTGCCAGCAGTTTATTTGGGGCCGTGAAGTACGAGCAGTACTTC; CDR3: CASSLFGAVKYEQYF
V: TRBV27; D: TRBD2; J: TRBJ2-2; size: -; length: 14; DNA: TGTGCCAGCAGGGGACTAGGAAGGACCGGGGAGCTGTTTTTT; CDR3: CASRGLGRTGELFF
V: TRBV30; D: TRBD1; J: TRBJ2-5; size: -; length: 14; DNA: TGTGCCTGGAGTCCAGGACAGGGAACGGAGACCCAGTACTTC; CDR3: CAWSPGQGTETQYF
V: TRBV11-3; D: -; J: TRBJ2-7; size: -; length: 14; DNA: TGTGCCAGCAACTCGATGGGGCCTTCCTACGAGCAGTACTTC; CDR3: CASNSMGPSYEQYF
V: TRBV9; D: TRBD2; J: TRBJ2-2; size: -; length: 15; DNA: TGTGCCAGCAGTCGGGGGGGCAGCAACACCGGGGAGCTGTTTTTT; CDR3: CASSRGGSNTGELFF
V: TRBV5-4; D: -; J: TRBJ2-7; size: -; length: 12; DNA: TGTGCCAGCAGCGGGACATTCACCGAGCAGTACTTC; CDR3: CASSGTFTEQYF
V: TRBV6-5; D: -; J: TRBJ1-5; size: -; length: 14; DNA: TGTGCCAGCAGGCTCGGACTGAACAATCAGCCCCAGCATTTT; CDR3: CASRLGLNNQPQHF
V: TRBV5-6; D: TRBD2; J: TRBJ2-2; size: -; length: 14; DNA: TGTGCCAGCAGCTTTGGGACTAGCGGCGGGGAGCTGTTTTTT; CDR3: CASSFGTSGGELFF
V: TRBV4-2; D: -; J: TRBJ2-5; size: once; length: 12; DNA: TGTGCCACATCCAGTTGGCAAGAGACCCAGTACTTC; CDR3: CATSSWQETQYF
V: TRBV19; D: -; J: TRBJ1-1; size: once; length: 11; DNA: TGTGCCAGTAGCCAGGGGACTGAAGCTTTCTTT; CDR3: CASSQGTEAFF
V: TRBV29-1; D: TRBD2; J: TRBJ2-3; size: once; length: 15; DNA: TGCAGCGTTGAAAGGCCCGCGGGACTAGGGGATACGCAGTATTTT; CDR3: CSVERPAGLGDTQYF
V: TRBV5-1; D: -; J: TRBJ2-2; size: once; length: 14; DNA: TGCGCCAGCAGCTTGGCTGGTACTACCGGGGAGCTGTTTTTT; CDR3: CASSLAGTTGELFF
V: TRBV5-1; D: TRBD1; J: TRBJ1-2; size: -; length: 16; DNA: TGCGCCAGCAGCCCCGGGGACAGGGAAGGTGTGAATGGCTACACCTTC; CDR3: CASSPGDREGVNGYTF
V: TRBV5-8; D: TRBD2; J: TRBJ2-1; size: -; length: 14; DNA: TGTGCCAGCAGCTTGCGGGAGGGCCCAAATGAGCAGTTCTTC; CDR3: CASSLREGPNEQFF
V: TRBV18; D: -; J: TRBJ1-1; size: -; length: 15; DNA: TGTGCCAGCTCACCGGACAGCCTCATGAACACTGAAGCTTTCTTT; CDR3: CASSPDSLMNTEAFF
V: TRBV15; D: TRBD2; J: TRBJ2-1; size: once; length: 16; DNA: TGTGCCACCAGCAGAGATAGGGGAGGGCCCTACAATGAGCAGTTCTTC; CDR3: CATSRDRGGPYNEQFF
V: TRBV10-2; D: -; J: TRBJ1-1; size: once; length: 16; DNA: TGCGCCAGCAGTGAGGGGTGGGGGGGCCGCAACACTGAAGCTTTCTTT; CDR3: CASSEGWGGRNTEAFF
V: TRBV30; D: TRBD1; J: TRBJ1-4; size: -; length: 13; DNA: TGTGCCTGGAGCCGGGACAGTAATGAAAAACTGTTTTTT; CDR3: CAWSRDSNEKLFF
V: TRBV25-1; D: -; J: TRBJ1-3; size: once; length: 15; DNA: TGTGCCAGCAGTGAATGGCAGGCCTCTGGAAACACCATATATTTT; CDR3: CASSEWQASGNTIYF
V: TRBV28; D: -; J: TRBJ1-2; size: -; length: 13; DNA: TGTGCCAGCAGTTTAACGGGTCCCTATGGCTACACCTTC; CDR3: CASSLTGPYGYTF
V: TRBV6-4; D: TRBD2; J: TRBJ2-2; size: -; length: 15; DNA: TGTGCCAGCAGAGGACTAGCGGGAGGAACCGGGGAGCTGTTTTTT; CDR3: CASRGLAGGTGELFF
V: TRBV29-1; D: -; J: TRBJ2-7; size: -; length: 12; DNA: TGCAGCGTTGGTCCAACAGTTTACGAGCAGTACTTC; CDR3: CSVGPTVYEQYF
V: TRBV28; D: -; J: TRBJ1-1; size: -; length: 14; DNA: TGTGCCAGCAGTCTACCTCAGGGGAACACTGAAGCTTTCTTT; CDR3: CASSLPQGNTEAFF
V: TRBV28; D: -; J: TRBJ2-1; size: -; length: 15; DNA: TGTGCCAGCAGTTTTAGGGGCTCACGGTACAATGAGCAGTTCTTC; CDR3: CASSFRGSRYNEQFF
V: TRBV23-1; D: -; J: TRBJ1-5; size: -; length: 21; DNA: TGCGCCAGCAGTCAATCAGAAATTAATAGGGGACAACATAATAGCAATCAGCCCCAGCATTTT; CDR3: CASSQSEINRGQHNSNQPQHF
V: TRBV11-2; D: -; J: TRBJ1-1; size: -; length: 15; DNA: TGTGCCAGCAGCTTAGGGGGGAGGGGGTCCACTGAAGCTTTCTTT; CDR3: CASSLGGRGSTEAFF
V: TRBV29-1; D: TRBD1; J: TRBJ2-1; size: -; length: 15; DNA: TGCAGCGTTGACCCTACCGACAGGGTGGGCAATGAGCAGTTCTTC; CDR3: CSVDPTDRVGNEQFF
V: TRBV9; D: TRBD1; J: TRBJ1-6; size: once; length: 16; DNA: TGTGCCAGCAGCGGAAAAAGGCCAGGGGGCGAAGGATCCCTCCACTTT; CDR3: CASSGKRPGGEGSLHF
V: TRBV4-3; D: -; J: TRBJ1-2; size: -; length: 15; DNA: TGCGCCAGCAGCCAAGAGTTGCAGGGAACCTATGGCTACACCTTC; CDR3: CASSQELQGTYGYTF
V: TRBV5-6; D: -; J: TRBJ1-1; size: few; length: 12; DNA: TGTGCCAGCAGCTTGGAAGCGGATGAAGCTTTCTTT; CDR3: CASSLEADEAFF
V: TRBV5-1; D: TRBD1; J: TRBJ1-3; size: -; length: 16; DNA: TGCGCCAGCAGCTCACAGGGGGCTTCCTCTGGAAACACCATATATTTT; CDR3: CASSSQGASSGNTIYF
V: TRBV6-6; D: TRBD1; J: TRBJ1-5; size: -; length: 14; DNA: TGTGCCAGCAGTCAGGGGGATGTTGATCAGCCCCAGCATTTT; CDR3: CASSQGDVDQPQHF
V: TRBV6-1; D: TRBD1; J: TRBJ2-7; size: -; length: 12; DNA: TGTGCCACCTCGGACAGGTTCTACGAGCAGTACTTC; CDR3: CATSDRFYEQYF
V: TRBV28; D: TRBD2; J: TRBJ2-7; size: -; length: 16; DNA: TGTGCCAGCAACTCTTTGACTAGCGGGGGCTCCTACGAGCAGTACTTC; CDR3: CASNSLTSGGSYEQYF
V: TRBV13; D: TRBD2; J: TRBJ2-1; size: -; length: 15; DNA: TGTGCCAGCAGCTTGGGGACTAGCGGGGGCAATGAGCAGTTCTTC; CDR3: CASSLGTSGGNEQFF
V: TRBV19; D: -; J: TRBJ2-2; size: once; length: 15; DNA: TGTGCCAGTAGTATGGACAACCCGAACACCGGGGAGCTGTTTTTT; CDR3: CASSMDNPNTGELFF